One and the same sample provided the 24 T cell receptor beta chains below, sequenced in a study of blood T cells in healthy people across ages (dated by TCRdb to 2013 to 2016). Libraries were built with 5' RACE. The sequencing machine was an Illumina HiSeq 2500. A second roughly 7 to 11 cycle PCR used a sample-barcoded 5' primer and a J-beta primer mix. The public reads were reanalyzed by TCRdb: fastp trimming at Q25, MiXCR alignment, in-frame beta chains only. When rows share a CDR3 protein, they turn into one entry using the most common DNA and genes. In all, the sample holds roughly 930,000 distinct CDR3 sequences, and about 48% of those were seen once. The top ten clonotypes cover roughly 13% of the sample. The sequencing sample was made of blood. Receptors originate from a man aged 25 to 40 in good health.

This clonotype was detected only once. The chain links TRBV10-3 to TRBJ2-7; TRBD2 is a possible D gene (5 bases). V lost 10 bases, J lost 0 bases, and 19 bases lay in between. The germline CDR1 and CDR2 sequences are ENHRY and SYGVKD. The CDR3 extends over 15 amino acids. CDR3 residues: CATSRGVTNSYEQYF. CDR3 DNA sequence: TGTGCCACTTCCCGGGGAGTCACCAACTCCTACGAGCAGTACTTC.

This chain links TRBV4-1 with TRBJ1-2; D gene uncertain. The CDR3 totals 13 residues. The ends were cut back, 4 bases at V and 7 bases at J, with 13 bases in the middle. Germline-derived CDR1 and CDR2 are MGHRA and YSYEKL. CDR3 sequence (DNA): TGCGCCAGCAGCCCCCCTAGGACCTTTGGCTACACCTTC. Translation: CASSPPRTFGYTF.

This clonotype was counted a few times. The chain employs TRBV4-3 and TRBJ2-2, with TRBD2 identical over 7 bases. This CDR3 is built from 17 residues. The V gene end was trimmed by 4 bases and the J gene end by 1 base; junction bases not matched to a gene: 9. Per the germline V gene, CDR1 is LGHNA and CDR2 is YSLEER. The chain's CDR3 is CASSPQLATQNTGELFF. The CDR3 nucleotides read TGCGCCAGCAGCCCCCAACTAGCGACGCAGAACACCGGGGAGCTGTTTTTT.

The chain uses TRBV13 and TRBJ1-4; no clear D gene. CDR1 and CDR2 from the germline V gene are PRHDT and FYEKMQ (reference sequence). The CDR3 has 16 residues. V lost 5 bases and J 5 bases, leaving 18 bases between the germline ends. As DNA, the CDR3 is TGTGCCAGCAGCCCCCCTCGCCCGGCAGCCAATGAAAAACTGTTTTTT. As protein: CASSPPRPAANEKLFF. The variable domain in full, completed from reference TRBV13 and TRBJ1-4, reads AAGVIQSPRHLIKEKRETATLKCYPIPRHDTVYWYQQGPGQDPQFLISFYEKMQSDKGSIPDRFSAQQFSDYHSELNMSSLELGDSALYFCASSPPRPAANEKLFFGSGTQLSVL.

This clonotype has just a few counts. The J gene is TRBJ1-4, the V gene TRBV7-9; 7 nucleotides match TRBD1. Germline CDR1 is SEHNR and CDR2 is FQNEAQ (reference sequence). The CDR3 sequence is 14 residues long. The junction had 4 bases not matched to a gene; V was cut back by 6 bases and J by 3 bases. Written as DNA, the CDR3 is TGTGCCAGCAGAACAGGACAGGCTAATGAAAAACTGTTTTTT. Amino acid sequence: CASRTGQANEKLFF.

This clonotype showed up just once. This chain links TRBV6-1 with TRBJ2-4, with TRBD1 matching over 7 bases. Germline CDR1 is MNHNS and CDR2 is SASEGT. The CDR3 sequence is 13 residues long. J gave up 5 bases and V 10 bases, and 8 bases lay outside the gene matches. The CDR3 protein is CAICRQGENIQYF. The CDR3 DNA sequence: TGTGCCATCTGCCGACAGGGAGAAAACATTCAGTACTTC.

This sequence joins TRBV7-2 and TRBJ2-5, with a tentative D call TRBD1 (6 bases). CDR1 is SGHTA and CDR2 is FQGNSA in the germline V gene. The CDR3 is made up of 15 amino acids. V was trimmed by 5 bases and J by 2 bases, leaving 15 bases between them. The CDR3 coding sequence is TGTGCCAGCAGCACAATTGAGAGGGGGCAAGAGACCCAGTACTTC. Its translation is CASSTIERGQETQYF.

The V and J genes are TRBV20-1 and TRBJ2-5; D is uncertain. Matching the DNA end better, TRBJ2-7 makes the J call doubtful. CDR1 is DFQATT and CDR2 is SNEGSKA in the germline V gene (reference sequence). The CDR3 length is 16 residues. For the CDR3, the DNA is TGCAGTGCTAGGGTTGTGAAGCCGGCAGGTGAATACGAGCAGTACTTC. Translating it yields CSARVVKPAGEYEQYF.

This clonotype was observed a few times. The gene calls are TRBV4-1 and TRBJ1-4; possibly TRBD1 for D (5 bases). The CDR3 runs 16 residues. The germline V gene encodes CDR1 MGHRA and CDR2 YSYEKL. Trimming removed 0 bases from V and 6 bases from J, with 14 bases in between. CDR3 in DNA: TGCGCCAGCAGCCAAGATCAGACAGTAGCGTATGAAAAACTGTTTTTT. Encoded protein: CASSQDQTVAYEKLFF.

The V and J genes are TRBV11-3 and TRBJ2-3; D gene unclear. Trimming shortened V by 4 bases and J by 1 base, and 15 bases separated the two germline ends. The CDR3 extends over 16 amino acids. The V gene's germline CDR1 is SGHNT and CDR2 YENEEA. CDR3: CASSSTQSFRTDTQYF. In DNA form, the CDR3 reads TGTGCCAGCAGCTCAACCCAATCCTTCCGCACAGATACGCAGTATTTT.

This clonotype came up a few times. The CDR3 loop is CASSASGGPGDTQYF. The CDR3 DNA reads as TGTGCCAGCAGTGCCAGCGGGGGCCCCGGGGATACGCAGTATTTT. This chain connects TRBV6-4 to TRBJ2-3; 8 nucleotides match TRBD2. Germline V gene data show CDR1 as MRHNA and CDR2 as SNTAGT. V was clipped by 4 bases and J by 6 bases; unmatched bases: 9. The CDR3 is made up of 15 amino acids.

The rearrangement joins TRBV6-6 to TRBJ2-3, with D perhaps TRBD2 (6 bases). The germline V and J ends were trimmed by 2 bases and 4 bases, with 16 bases remaining between them. The CDR3 loop spans 16 amino acids. Germline V gives CDR1 MNHNY, CDR2 SVGAGI (reference sequence). CDR3 sequence (DNA): TGTGCCAGCAGTTACGGGGGGTCCCCGCGGCCAGATACGCAGTATTTT. It translates to CASSYGGSPRPDTQYF.

The V gene is TRBV3-1, the J gene TRBJ2-5; the D gene could be TRBD1 or TRBD2 (6 bases each). The V gene lost 7 bases and the J gene lost 3 bases, with 15 bases spanning the gap. Germline lookup yields CDR1 LGHDT and CDR2 YNNKEL (reference sequence). This CDR3 comprises 14 residues. CDR3 DNA sequence: TGTGCCAGCACCCTTGGGGGCGGGGAAGAGACCCAGTACTTC. Its translation: CASTLGGGEETQYF.

The CDR3 DNA reads TGTGCCAGCAGCACCAGACTTCTACTGTATGGGGATACGCAGTATTTT. Translation: CASSTRLLLYGDTQYF. The rearrangement uses TRBV11-3 and TRBJ2-3; no clear D. The ends were cut back, 5 bases at V and 6 bases at J, with 21 bases in the middle. CDR3 length: 16 amino acids. CDR1 SGHNT and CDR2 YENEEA come from the germline V gene.

The rearrangement links TRBV6-5 to TRBJ2-3, with 8 bases fitting TRBD2. The CDR3 extends over 16 amino acids. The V gene's germline CDR1 is MNHEY and CDR2 SVGAGI. V shed 5 bases and J 1 base; nucleotides not matched to a gene: 8. The CDR3, as DNA: TGTGCCAGCAGTCCGTCTCCAGCGGGAGGCACAGATACGCAGTATTTT. This codes for CASSPSPAGGTDTQYF.

This clonotype has more than one count but fewer than ten. This CDR3 is CASSSIPGLAIPDTQYF. In DNA, the CDR3 is TGTGCCAGCAGTTCAATTCCGGGACTAGCTATACCAGATACGCAGTATTTT. The V call is TRBV2, the J call TRBJ2-3, with 9 bases identical to TRBD2. V lost 5 bases to trimming and J lost 4 bases; unmatched junction nucleotides: 13. This CDR3 region has 17 residues. From germline, CDR1 is SNHLY and CDR2 FYNNEI. Full variable domain (rest looked up from reference TRBV2 and TRBJ2-3): EPEVTQTPSHQVTQMGQEVILRCVPISNHLYFYWYRQILGQKVEFLVSFYNNEISEKSEIFDDQFSVERPDGSNFTLKIRSTKLEDSAMYFCASSSIPGLAIPDTQYFGPGTRLTVL.

This chain connects TRBV28 to TRBJ2-1, with TRBD2 as a possible D gene (5 bases). Deletions cut 6 bases from V and 7 bases from J, with 19 bases between. The CDR3 consists of 15 residues. Germline V gives CDR1 MDHEN, CDR2 SYDVKM. The CDR3 DNA is TGTGCCAGCAGCTACCTGTGGGAGCGAGCAAATGAGCAGTTCTTC. It translates to CASSYLWERANEQFF.

The chain employs TRBV5-1 and TRBJ2-7; TRBD1 is a possible D gene (5 bases). Germline CDR1 reads SGHRS; CDR2 reads YFSETQ. The V gene lost 4 bases and the J gene lost 3 bases, with 11 bases spanning the gap. The CDR3 extends over 13 amino acids. The CDR3 is CASSMTDNYEQYF. For the CDR3, the DNA is TGCGCCAGCAGCATGACAGATAACTACGAGCAGTACTTC.

This clonotype was seen more than once but under ten times. The chain couples TRBV3-1 to TRBJ1-1, with D possibly being TRBD1 (6 bases). Per germline, CDR1 LGHDT and CDR2 YNNKEL (reference sequence). V lost 3 bases, J lost 6 bases, and 11 bases lay in between. CDR3 length: 13 amino acids. The CDR3 is CASSHRGGSEAFF. CDR3 nucleotides: TGTGCCAGCAGCCACAGAGGGGGGTCTGAAGCTTTCTTT.

The chain is built from TRBV6-4 and TRBJ2-4; TRBD2 might be the D (5 bases). The DNA end is more similar to TRBJ2-7, so the J call may be wrong. Germline lookup yields CDR1 MRHNA and CDR2 SNTAGT. The CDR3 has 17 amino acids. In nucleotides, the CDR3 is TGTGCCAGCAGTGACTCGATGAGCGGAGGACCGACTGCCGAGCAGTACTTC. The encoded protein is CASSDSMSGGPTAEQYF.

This clonotype appeared a few times. The chain carries TRBV20-1 and TRBJ2-2, with D maybe TRBD2 (6 bases). V was pared by 6 bases and J by 3 bases, with 14 bases between. Germline V gives CDR1 DFQATT, CDR2 SNEGSKA (reference sequence). This CDR3 comprises 14 residues. In nucleotides, the CDR3 is TGCAGTGCGCCGGCGGGGTGGGACACCGGGGAGCTGTTTTTT. It specifies CSAPAGWDTGELFF.

This clonotype was detected a few times. The rearrangement links TRBV7-9 to TRBJ1-2; TRBD1 might be the D (6 bases). The CDR3 sequence is 15 residues long. The germline V gene encodes CDR1 SEHNR and CDR2 FQNEAQ (reference sequence). V lost 4 bases and J lost 3, with 15 bases in between. The chain's CDR3 is CASSSPSRGDYGYTF. The CDR3 nucleotides read TGTGCCAGCAGCTCCCCCAGCAGGGGAGACTATGGCTACACCTTC. The full variable domain, rest sourced from reference TRBV7-9 and TRBJ1-2, is DTGVSQNPRHKITKRGQNVTFRCDPISEHNRLYWYRQTLGQGPEFLTYFQNEAQLEKSRLLSDRFSAERPKGSFSTLEIQRTEQGDSAMYLCASSSPSRGDYGYTFGSGTRLTVV.

The chain uses TRBV29-1 and TRBJ2-1; 12 bases align to TRBD2. Trimming cost V 3 bases and J 0 bases; bases outside gene matches: 9. The germline CDR1 and CDR2 sequences are SQVTM and ANQGSEA. The CDR3 is 18 residues long. The CDR3 sequence: CSVEGLAGFYSSYNEQFF. The CDR3 DNA is TGCAGCGTTGAGGGACTAGCGGGTTTTTATAGCTCCTACAATGAGCAGTTCTTC.

This sequence joins TRBV24-1 and TRBJ2-4; 7 nucleotides match TRBD1. The end of the DNA is better explained by TRBJ2-5, so the J call may be wrong. The CDR3 consists of 17 residues. CDR1 and CDR2 from the germline V gene are KGHDR and SFDVKD. The CDR3 DNA sequence: TGTGCCACCAGTGATTCCCAGCAGGGGGTCCTCCGGGAGACCCAGTACTTC. Amino acid sequence: CATSDSQQGVLRETQYF.